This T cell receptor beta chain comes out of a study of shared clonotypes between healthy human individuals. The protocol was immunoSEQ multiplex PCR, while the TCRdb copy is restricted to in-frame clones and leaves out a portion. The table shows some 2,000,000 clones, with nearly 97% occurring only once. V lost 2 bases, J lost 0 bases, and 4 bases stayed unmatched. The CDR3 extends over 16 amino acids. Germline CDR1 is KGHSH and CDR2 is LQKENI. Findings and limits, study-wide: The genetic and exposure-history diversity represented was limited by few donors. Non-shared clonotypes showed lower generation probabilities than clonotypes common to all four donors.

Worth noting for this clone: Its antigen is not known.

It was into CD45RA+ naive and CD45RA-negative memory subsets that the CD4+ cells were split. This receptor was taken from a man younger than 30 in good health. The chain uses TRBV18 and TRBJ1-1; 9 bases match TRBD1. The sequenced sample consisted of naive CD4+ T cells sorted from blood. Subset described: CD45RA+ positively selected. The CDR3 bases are TGTGCCAGCTCACCAACCAGGGACAGGGTGAACACTGAAGCTTTCTTT. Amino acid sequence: CASSPTRDRVNTEAFF.